This T cell receptor beta chain was observed in a study of blood T cell repertoires in COVID-19. For the study at large: The samples span acute and convalescent COVID-19 from the United States, Italy and Spain. The analysed material was cDNA or gDNA that came from T cells, B-cell-depleted T cells, or PBMCs.

This CDR3 has 15 residues. Germline CDR1 WSHSY, CDR2 SAAADI. V shed 0 bases and J shed 5 bases, with 13 bases lying between them. Authors' processing steps: Amplification of reference gene primers was used by the study to estimate nucleated cell counts. Profiling relied on immunoSEQ multiplex PCR, and the TCRdb table lists in-frame clones only, not all of them. Clone size and the V and J calls come from that table; the DNA yielded D and trimming. Of 200,000 to 250,000 clones detected, around 83% appear once; the ten largest clones hold about 8.9%. This sequence was found in a man at least 80 years old with acute or convalescent COVID-19. The gene calls are TRBV10-2 and TRBJ2-5; tentatively, D is TRBD2 (6 bases). The specimen sequenced was peripheral blood. CDR3 protein: CASSESGGPGETQYF. The CDR3, as DNA: TGCGCCAGCAGTGAGTCGGGAGGTCCCGGGGAGACCCAGTACTTC.